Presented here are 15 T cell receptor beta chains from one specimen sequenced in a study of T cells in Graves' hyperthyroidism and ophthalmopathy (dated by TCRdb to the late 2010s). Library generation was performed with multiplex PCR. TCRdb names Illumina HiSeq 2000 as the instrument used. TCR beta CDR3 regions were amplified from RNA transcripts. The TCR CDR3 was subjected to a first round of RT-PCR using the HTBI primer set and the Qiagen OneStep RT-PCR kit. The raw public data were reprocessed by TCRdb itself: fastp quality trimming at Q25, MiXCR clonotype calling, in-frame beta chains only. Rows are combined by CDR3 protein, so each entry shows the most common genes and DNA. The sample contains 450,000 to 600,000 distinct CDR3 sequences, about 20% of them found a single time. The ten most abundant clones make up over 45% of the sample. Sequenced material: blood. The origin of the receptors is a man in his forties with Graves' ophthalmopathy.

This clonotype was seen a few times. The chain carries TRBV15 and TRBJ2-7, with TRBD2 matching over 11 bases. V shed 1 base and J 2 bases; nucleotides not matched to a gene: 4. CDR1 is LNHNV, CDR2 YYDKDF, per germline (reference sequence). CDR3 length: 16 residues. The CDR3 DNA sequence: TGTGCCACCAGCAGAGTAGCGGGAGGGCCCCCCTACGAGCAGTACTTC. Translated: CATSRVAGGPPYEQYF.

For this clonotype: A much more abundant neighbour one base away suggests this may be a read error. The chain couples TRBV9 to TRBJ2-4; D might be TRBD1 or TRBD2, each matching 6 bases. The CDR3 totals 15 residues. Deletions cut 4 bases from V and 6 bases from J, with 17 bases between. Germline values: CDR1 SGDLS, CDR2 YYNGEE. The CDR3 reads CASSLGGDIRNIQYF. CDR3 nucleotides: TGTGCCAGCAGCCTAGGCGGGGACATAAGAAACATTCAGTACTTC. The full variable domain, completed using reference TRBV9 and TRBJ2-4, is DSGVTQTPKHLITATGQRVTLRCSPRSGDLSVYWYQQSLDQGLQFLIQYYNGEERAKGNILERFSAQQFPDLHSELNLSSLELGDSALYFCASSLGGDIRNIQYFGAGTRLSVL.

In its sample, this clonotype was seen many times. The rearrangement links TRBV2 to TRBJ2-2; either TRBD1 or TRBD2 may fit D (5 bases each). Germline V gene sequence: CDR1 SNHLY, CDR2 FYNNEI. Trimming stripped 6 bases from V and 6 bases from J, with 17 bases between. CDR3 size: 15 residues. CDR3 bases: TGTGCCAGCAGAGCTTTAGGGTGGGGGTCCGGGGAGCTGTTTTTT. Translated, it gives CASRALGWGSGELFF.

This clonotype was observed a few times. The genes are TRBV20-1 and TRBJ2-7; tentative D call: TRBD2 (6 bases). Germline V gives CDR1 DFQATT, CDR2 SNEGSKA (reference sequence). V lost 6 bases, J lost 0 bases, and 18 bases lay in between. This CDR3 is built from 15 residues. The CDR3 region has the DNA TGCAGTGCCGCCCTGGGGCTAGCGAACTCCTACGAGCAGTACTTC. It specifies CSAALGLANSYEQYF.

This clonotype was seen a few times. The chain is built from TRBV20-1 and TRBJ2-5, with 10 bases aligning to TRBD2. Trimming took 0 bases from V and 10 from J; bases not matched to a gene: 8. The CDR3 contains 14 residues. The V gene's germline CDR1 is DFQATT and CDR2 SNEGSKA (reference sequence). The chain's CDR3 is CSARDRTSGMDQYF. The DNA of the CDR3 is TGCAGTGCTAGAGATCGGACTAGCGGAATGGACCAGTACTTC.

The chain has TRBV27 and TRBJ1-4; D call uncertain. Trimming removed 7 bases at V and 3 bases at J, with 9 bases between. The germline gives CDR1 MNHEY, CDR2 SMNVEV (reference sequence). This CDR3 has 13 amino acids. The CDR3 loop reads CASKRLSNEKLFF. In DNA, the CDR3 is TGTGCCAGCAAAAGACTGTCTAATGAAAAACTGTTTTTT.

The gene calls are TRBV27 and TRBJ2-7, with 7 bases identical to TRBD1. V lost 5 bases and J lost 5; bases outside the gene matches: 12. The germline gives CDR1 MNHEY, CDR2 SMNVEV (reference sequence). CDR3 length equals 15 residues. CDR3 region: CASSTRQGQSHEQYF. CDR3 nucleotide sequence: TGTGCCAGCAGTACCCGACAGGGCCAGTCCCACGAGCAGTACTTC.

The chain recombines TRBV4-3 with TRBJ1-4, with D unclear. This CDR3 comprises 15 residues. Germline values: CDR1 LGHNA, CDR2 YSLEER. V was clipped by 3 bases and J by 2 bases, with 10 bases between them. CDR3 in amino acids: CASSQYRATNEKLFF. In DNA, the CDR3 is TGCGCCAGCAGCCAGTACAGAGCGACTAATGAAAAACTGTTTTTT.

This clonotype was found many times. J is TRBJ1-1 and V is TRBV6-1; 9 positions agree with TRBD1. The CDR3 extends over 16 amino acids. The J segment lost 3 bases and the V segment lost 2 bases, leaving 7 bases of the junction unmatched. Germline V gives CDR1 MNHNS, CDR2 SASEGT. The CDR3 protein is CASSEHAGTGYTEAFF. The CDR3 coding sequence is TGTGCCAGCAGTGAACACGCCGGGACAGGGTACACTGAAGCTTTCTTT.

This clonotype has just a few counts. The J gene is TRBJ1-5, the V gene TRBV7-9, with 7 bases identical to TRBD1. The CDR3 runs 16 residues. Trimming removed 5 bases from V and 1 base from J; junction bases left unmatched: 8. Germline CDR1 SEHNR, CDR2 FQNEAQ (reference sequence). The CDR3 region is CASSQNRGGSNQPQHF. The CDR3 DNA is TGTGCCAGCAGCCAAAACAGGGGTGGCAGCAATCAGCCCCAGCATTTT.

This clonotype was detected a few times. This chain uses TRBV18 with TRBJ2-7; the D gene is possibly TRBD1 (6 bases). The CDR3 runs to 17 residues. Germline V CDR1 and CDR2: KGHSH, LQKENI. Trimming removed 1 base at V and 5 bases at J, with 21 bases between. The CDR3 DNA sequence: TGTGCCAGCTCACCACTAGAAACCAGGGGCACCTTTAACGAGCAGTACTTC. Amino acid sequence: CASSPLETRGTFNEQYF.

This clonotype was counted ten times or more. CDR3: CASSWLRGRGSYEQYF. CDR3 DNA: TGTGCCAGCAGCTGGCTTAGGGGGAGAGGGTCCTACGAGCAGTACTTC. This chain uses TRBV11-2 with TRBJ2-7; a possible D gene is TRBD1 (6 bases). V was shortened by 4 bases and J by 1 base, with 17 bases between the two germline ends. CDR1 SGHAT and CDR2 FQNNGV come from the germline V gene. The CDR3 spans 16 residues.

The CDR3 reads CASSYQRTGYTF. The CDR3 nucleotides are TGTGCCAGCAGTTATCAAAGGACCGGCTACACCTTC. The V call is TRBV28, the J call TRBJ1-2; D remains unclear. Germline CDR1 is MDHEN and CDR2 is SYDVKM. This CDR3 has 12 residues. The V and J ends lost 4 bases and 8 bases respectively, with 11 bases between them.

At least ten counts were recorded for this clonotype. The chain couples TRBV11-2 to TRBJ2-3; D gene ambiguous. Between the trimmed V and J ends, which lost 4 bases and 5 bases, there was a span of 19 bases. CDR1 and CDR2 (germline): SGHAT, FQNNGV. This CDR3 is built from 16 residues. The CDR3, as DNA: TGTGCCAGCAGCTCTGCCCCCGGGCTCAGTGGAGATACGCAGTATTTT. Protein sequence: CASSSAPGLSGDTQYF.

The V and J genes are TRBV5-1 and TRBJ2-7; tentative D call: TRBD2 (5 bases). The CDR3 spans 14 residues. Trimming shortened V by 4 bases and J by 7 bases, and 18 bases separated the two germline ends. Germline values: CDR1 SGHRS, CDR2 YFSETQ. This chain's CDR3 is CASSTDLSTGEQYF. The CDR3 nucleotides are TGCGCCAGCAGCACGGATCTTTCAACGGGAGAGCAGTACTTC.